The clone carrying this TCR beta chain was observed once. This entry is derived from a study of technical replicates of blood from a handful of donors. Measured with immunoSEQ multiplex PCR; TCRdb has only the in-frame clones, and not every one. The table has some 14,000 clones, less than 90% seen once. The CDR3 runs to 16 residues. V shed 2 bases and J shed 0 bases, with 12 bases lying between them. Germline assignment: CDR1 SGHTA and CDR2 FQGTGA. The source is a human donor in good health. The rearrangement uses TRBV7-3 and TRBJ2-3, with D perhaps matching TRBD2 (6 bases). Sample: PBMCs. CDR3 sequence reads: CASSLGDSSSTDTQYF. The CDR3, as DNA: TGTGCCAGCAGCTTAGGGGACTCTTCTAGCACAGATACGCAGTATTTT. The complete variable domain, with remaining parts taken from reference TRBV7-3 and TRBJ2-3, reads GAGVSQTPSNKVTEKGKYVELRCDPISGHTALYWYRQSLGQGPEFLIYFQGTGAADDSGLPNDRFFAVRPEGSVSTLKIQRTERGDSAVYLCASSLGDSSSTDTQYFGPGTRLTVL.